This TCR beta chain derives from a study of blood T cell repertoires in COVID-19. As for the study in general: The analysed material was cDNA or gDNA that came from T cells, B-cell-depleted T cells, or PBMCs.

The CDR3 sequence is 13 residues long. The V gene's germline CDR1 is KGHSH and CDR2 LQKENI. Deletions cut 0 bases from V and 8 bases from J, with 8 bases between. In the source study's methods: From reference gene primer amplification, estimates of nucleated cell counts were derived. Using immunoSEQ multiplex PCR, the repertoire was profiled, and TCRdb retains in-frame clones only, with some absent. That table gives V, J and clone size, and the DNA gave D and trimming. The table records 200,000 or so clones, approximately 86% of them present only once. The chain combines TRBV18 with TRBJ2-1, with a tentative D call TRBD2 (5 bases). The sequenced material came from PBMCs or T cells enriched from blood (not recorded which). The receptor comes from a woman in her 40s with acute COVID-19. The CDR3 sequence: CASSPPSVDEQFF. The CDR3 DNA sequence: TGTGCCAGCTCACCACCTAGCGTGGATGAGCAGTTCTTC.